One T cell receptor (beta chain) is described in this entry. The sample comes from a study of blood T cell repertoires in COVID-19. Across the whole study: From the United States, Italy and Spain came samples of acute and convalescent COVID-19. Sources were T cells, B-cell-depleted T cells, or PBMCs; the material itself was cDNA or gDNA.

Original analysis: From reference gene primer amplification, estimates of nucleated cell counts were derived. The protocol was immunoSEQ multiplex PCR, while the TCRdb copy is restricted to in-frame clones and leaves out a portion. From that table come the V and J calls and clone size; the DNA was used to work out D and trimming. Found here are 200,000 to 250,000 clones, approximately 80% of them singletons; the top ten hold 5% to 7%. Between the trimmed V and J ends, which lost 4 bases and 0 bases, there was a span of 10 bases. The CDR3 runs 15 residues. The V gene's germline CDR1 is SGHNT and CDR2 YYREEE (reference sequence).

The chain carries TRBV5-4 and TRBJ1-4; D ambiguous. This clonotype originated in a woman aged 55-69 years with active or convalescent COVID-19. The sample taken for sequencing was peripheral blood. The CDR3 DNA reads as TGTGCCAGCAGCACCGCGGGTACAACTAATGAAAAACTGTTTTTT. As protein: CASSTAGTTNEKLFF.